These 6 T cell receptor beta chains were all obtained from the same sample, sequenced in a study of blood T cell repertoires in COVID-19. Here immunoSEQ multiplex PCR was the method, and the copy in TCRdb shows in-frame clones only, minus some. Here the sample spans roughly 75,000 clones, 70% to 90% being singletons. The sequenced material came from peripheral blood. These receptors all stem from a man older than 75 with COVID-19, enrolled during active disease.

This sequence joins TRBV9 and TRBJ2-5; 15 nucleotides agree with TRBD2. There are 17 residues in the CDR3. Germline CDR1 SGDLS, CDR2 YYNGEE. Germline trimming cut 4 bases from V and 1 base from J; bases unmatched to any gene: 5. CDR3 in DNA: TGTGCCAGCAGCCCTCCGGGACTAGCGGGGGGCCAAGAGACCCAGTACTTC. Residues: CASSPPGLAGGQETQYF.

This clone was seen more than once but under ten times. The chain uses TRBV4-2 and TRBJ1-5, with D possibly matching TRBD1 (6 bases). With 0 bases removed from V and 7 bases from J, the gap between germline ends came to 13 bases. Germline V gene data show CDR1 as LGHNA and CDR2 as YNFKEQ. The CDR3 spans 15 residues. Here the CDR3 DNA reads TGTGCCAGCAGCCAAGATATGGGGGCTCGGCAGCCCCAGCATTTT. This translates into CASSQDMGARQPQHF.

The rearrangement links TRBV7-9 to TRBJ1-6, with 7 bases identical to TRBD1. After removal of 1 base from V and 10 bases from J, the junction contained 7 bases not matched to a gene. Germline V gene sequence: CDR1 SEHNR, CDR2 FQNEAQ (reference sequence). CDR3 size: 15 residues. CDR3 protein: CASSLGTGARSPLHF. In DNA form, the CDR3 reads TGTGCCAGCAGCTTAGGGACAGGAGCTAGGTCACCCCTCCACTTT. The entire variable domain, with the rest obtained from reference TRBV7-9 and TRBJ1-6, is as follows: DTGVSQNPRHKITKRGQNVTFRCDPISEHNRLYWYRQTLGQGPEFLTYFQNEAQLEKSRLLSDRFSAERPKGSFSTLEIQRTEQGDSAMYLCASSLGTGARSPLHFGNGTRLTVT.

The V and J genes are TRBV7-3 and TRBJ1-2; D gene unclear. The CDR3 spans 12 residues. V lost 5 bases, J lost 4 bases, and 8 bases lay in between. Per germline, CDR1 SGHTA and CDR2 FQGTGA. CDR3 bases: TGTGCCAGCAGCGCGAACGGCTATGGCTACACCTTC. This codes for CASSANGYGYTF.

This sequence joins TRBV28 and TRBJ1-5; no definite D call. Per the germline V gene, CDR1 is MDHEN and CDR2 is SYDVKM. CDR3 length: 17 residues. Trimming took off 2 bases at V and 0 bases at J, with 14 bases between the two ends. The CDR3 region has the DNA TGTGCCAGCAGTTTACTCACAGTAATTTTTAGCAATCAGCCCCAGCATTTT. It codes for CASSLLTVIFSNQPQHF. Looking up the rest from reference TRBV28 and TRBJ1-5 gives the full variable domain: DVKVTQSSRYLVKRTGEKVFLECVQDMDHENMFWYRQDPGLGLRLIYFSYDVKMKEKGDIPEGYSVSREKKERFSLILESASTNQTSMYLCASSLLTVIFSNQPQHFGDGTRLSIL.

The rearrangement joins TRBV6-5 to TRBJ2-2, with unresolved D. CDR1 is MNHEY and CDR2 is SVGAGI in the germline V gene. Trimming left V 0 bases short and J 4 bases short, with 9 bases between. The CDR3 loop spans 15 amino acids. The CDR3 reads CASSYSRSLTGELFF. Written as DNA, the CDR3 is TGTGCCAGCAGTTACTCGCGGTCTCTCACCGGGGAGCTGTTTTTT.